Following are 10 T cell receptor beta chains from one sample sequenced in a study of T cell responses to AZD1222 COVID-19 vaccine. Clones were sequenced by immunoSEQ multiplex PCR, and TCRdb holds only the in-frame ones, with some missing. The repertoire consists of roughly 200,000 clones, with approximately 86% occurring once and the leading ten covering about 8%. Sequences were derived from peripheral blood, sampled on day 0 of AZD1222 vaccination. These receptors came from an adult in good health.

The rearrangement links TRBV11-2 to TRBJ1-1, with D possibly being TRBD1 (6 bases). Germline V gene sequence: CDR1 SGHAT, CDR2 FQNNGV. V was pared by 5 bases and J by 7 bases, with 20 bases between. This CDR3 region has 15 residues. The CDR3 DNA sequence: TGTGCCAGCAGCATTTTCCGAGGGGGGGAGGGTGAAGCTTTCTTT. Protein: CASSIFRGGEGEAFF.

The chain recombines TRBV24-1 with TRBJ2-7; 10 nucleotides line up with TRBD1. V shed 3 bases and J 2 bases; nucleotides not matched to a gene: 6. There are 16 residues in the CDR3. Per germline, CDR1 KGHDR and CDR2 SFDVKD. The CDR3 bases are TGTGCCACCAGTGATATCCGGACAGGGGGGACCTACGAGCAGTACTTC. Its translation: CATSDIRTGGTYEQYF.

The rearrangement links TRBV6-2 or TRBV6-3 to TRBJ1-5; D is ambiguous. The germline CDR1 and CDR2 sequences are MNHEY and SVGEGT. The CDR3 sequence is 14 residues long. V lost 2 bases to trimming and J lost 7 bases, with 12 bases between them. The CDR3 region has the DNA TGTGCCAGCAGTTACGATTCCGGGTACCAGCCCCAGCATTTT. Translated: CASSYDSGYQPQHF.

The V call is TRBV6-5, the J call TRBJ2-7, with D uncertain. V lost 6 bases and J lost 5, with 14 bases in between. From germline, CDR1 is MNHEY and CDR2 SVGAGI. The CDR3 has 13 amino acids. CDR3 DNA sequence: TGTGCCAGCAGAAGGGCCCTGGGGAACGAGCAGTACTTC. Residues: CASRRALGNEQYF.

The gene calls are TRBV5-4 and TRBJ2-5; 8 bases are a match to TRBD2. V trimming: 0 bases; J trimming: 1 base; junction bases outside the gene matches: 2. The CDR3 is 15 amino acids. The germline gives CDR1 SGHNT, CDR2 YYREEE (reference sequence). The CDR3 coding sequence is TGTGCCAGCAGCTTGGCGGGGGGGTTCCAAGAGACCCAGTACTTC. It yields the protein CASSLAGGFQETQYF.

The chain links TRBV6-1 to TRBJ2-2; 8 bases line up with TRBD1. With 2 bases clipped from V and 4 bases from J, the junction kept 3 bases outside the gene matches. From germline, CDR1 is MNHNS and CDR2 SASEGT. The CDR3 totals 15 residues. Written as DNA, the CDR3 is TGTGCCAGCAGTGAATGGGGACAGGTCACCGGGGAGCTGTTTTTT. Translation gives CASSEWGQVTGELFF.

V usage is TRBV2 and J usage is TRBJ2-7; TRBD1 is a possible D gene (6 bases). Germline-derived CDR1 and CDR2 are SNHLY and FYNNEI. CDR3 length: 16 residues. V was pared by 7 bases and J by 0 bases, with 19 bases between. The CDR3 loop is CASNEETGSLSYEQYF. The CDR3 DNA sequence: TGTGCCAGCAATGAGGAAACAGGGTCTCTCTCCTACGAGCAGTACTTC.

The rearrangement joins TRBV6-1 to TRBJ1-6; unclear D gene. CDR3 size: 16 residues. CDR1 MNHNS and CDR2 SASEGT come from the germline V gene. Trimming pared 2 bases from V and 6 bases from J, leaving 14 bases between. CDR3 region: CASSEPLTSANSPLHF. The CDR3 DNA is TGTGCCAGCAGTGAACCCCTGACTTCGGCTAATTCACCCCTCCACTTT.

The chain employs TRBV4-2 and TRBJ1-2, with a tentative D call TRBD1 (6 bases). Germline CDR1 LGHNA, CDR2 YNFKEQ. V gave up 1 base and J gave up 3 bases, with 15 bases separating them. This CDR3 has 16 residues. As DNA, the CDR3 is TGTGCCAGCAGCCAAGGCTCAGGGGCAGGGGACTATGGCTACACCTTC. It specifies CASSQGSGAGDYGYTF.

This chain connects TRBV6-2 or TRBV6-3 to TRBJ1-2; D uncertain. The CDR3 consists of 14 residues. The ends were cut back, 0 bases at V and 5 bases at J, with 10 bases in the middle. Germline V gene data show CDR1 as MNHEY and CDR2 as SVGEGT. CDR3 in DNA: TGTGCCAGCAGTTACTCGAGGAGCGGGTATGGCTACACCTTC. Translated, it gives CASSYSRSGYGYTF.